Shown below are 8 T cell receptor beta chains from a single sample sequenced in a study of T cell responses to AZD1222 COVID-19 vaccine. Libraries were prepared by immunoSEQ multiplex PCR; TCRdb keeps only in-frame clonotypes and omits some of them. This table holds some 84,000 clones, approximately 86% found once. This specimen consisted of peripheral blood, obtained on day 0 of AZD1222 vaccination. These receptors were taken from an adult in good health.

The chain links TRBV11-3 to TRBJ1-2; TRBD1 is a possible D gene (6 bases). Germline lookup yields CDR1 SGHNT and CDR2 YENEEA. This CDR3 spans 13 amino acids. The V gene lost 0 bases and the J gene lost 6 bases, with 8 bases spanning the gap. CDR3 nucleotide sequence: TGTGCCAGCAGCTTAGACAGGGGAGATGGCTACACCTTC. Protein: CASSLDRGDGYTF.

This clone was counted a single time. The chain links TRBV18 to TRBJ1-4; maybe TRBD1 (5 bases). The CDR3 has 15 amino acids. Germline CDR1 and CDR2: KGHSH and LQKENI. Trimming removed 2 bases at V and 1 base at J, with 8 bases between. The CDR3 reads CASSPNQGTNEKLFF. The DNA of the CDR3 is TGTGCCAGCTCACCAAATCAGGGAACTAATGAAAAACTGTTTTTT.

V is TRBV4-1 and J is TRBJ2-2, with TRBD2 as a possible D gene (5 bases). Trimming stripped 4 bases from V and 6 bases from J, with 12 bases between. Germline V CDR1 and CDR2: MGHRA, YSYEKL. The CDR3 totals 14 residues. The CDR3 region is CASSRTEEPGELFF. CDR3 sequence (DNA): TGCGCCAGCAGCCGGACTGAGGAGCCCGGGGAGCTGTTTTTT.

CDR3 in amino acids: CASSGGAGGFYNEQFF. The CDR3 coding sequence is TGTGCCAGCAGCGGGGGAGCGGGAGGGTTCTACAATGAGCAGTTCTTC. The chain carries TRBV9 and TRBJ2-1; 10 bases align to TRBD2. Germline-derived CDR1 and CDR2 are SGDLS and YYNGEE. The ends lost 3 bases at V and 3 bases at J; junction bases unmatched: 6. CDR3 length equals 16 residues.

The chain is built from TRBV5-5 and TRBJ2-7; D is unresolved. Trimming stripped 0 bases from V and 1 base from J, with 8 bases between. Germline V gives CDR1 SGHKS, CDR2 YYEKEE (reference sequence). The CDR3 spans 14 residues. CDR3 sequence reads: CASSLAGGSYEQYF. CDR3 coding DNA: TGTGCCAGCAGCTTGGCGGGTGGATCCTACGAGCAGTACTTC.

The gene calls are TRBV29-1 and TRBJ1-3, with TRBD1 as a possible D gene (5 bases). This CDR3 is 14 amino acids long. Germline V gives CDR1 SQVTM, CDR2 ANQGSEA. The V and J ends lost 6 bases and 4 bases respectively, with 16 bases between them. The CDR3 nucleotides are TGCAGCGTCGCTGATGGGACGTCGGGAAACACCATATATTTT. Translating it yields CSVADGTSGNTIYF.

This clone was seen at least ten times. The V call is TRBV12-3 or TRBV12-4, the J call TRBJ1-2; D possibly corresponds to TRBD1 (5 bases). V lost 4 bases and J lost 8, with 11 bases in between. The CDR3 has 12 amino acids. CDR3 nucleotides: TGTGCCAGCAGTTCGCCCCAGGGCGGCTACACCTTC. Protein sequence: CASSSPQGGYTF.

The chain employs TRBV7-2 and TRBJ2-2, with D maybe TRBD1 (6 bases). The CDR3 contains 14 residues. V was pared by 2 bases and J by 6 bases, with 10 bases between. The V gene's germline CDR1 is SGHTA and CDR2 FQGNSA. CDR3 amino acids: CASSLIPGAGELFF. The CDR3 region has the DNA TGTGCCAGCAGCTTAATCCCAGGGGCCGGGGAGCTGTTTTTT.